This T cell receptor beta chain comes out of a study of T cell changes during pregnancy in multiple sclerosis. TCRdb keeps only in-frame clones here, not all; method: immunoSEQ multiplex PCR. In the table there are approximately 42,000 clones, approximately 81% of which are singletons. This receptor was obtained from a female donor with multiple sclerosis, enrolled in a pregnancy study. The sample was CD4+ T cells from peripheral blood mononuclear cells, taken before pregnancy.

In DNA form, the CDR3 reads TGTGCCAGCAGATCGGGGGGGCGCGCCTACGAGCAGTACTTC. It translates to CASRSGGRAYEQYF. V gene TRBV13 combines with J gene TRBJ2-7; 8 positions agree with TRBD2. The CDR3 spans 14 residues. With 6 bases clipped from V and 2 bases from J, the junction kept 6 bases outside the gene matches. Germline lookup yields CDR1 PRHDT and CDR2 FYEKMQ (reference sequence). The full variable domain, its missing parts supplied by reference TRBV13 and TRBJ2-7, is AAGVIQSPRHLIKEKRETATLKCYPIPRHDTVYWYQQGPGQDPQFLISFYEKMQSDKGSIPDRFSAQQFSDYHSELNMSSLELGDSALYFCASRSGGRAYEQYFGPGTRLTVT.